The text below deals with one TCR beta chain. This clone is a singleton in its sample. Its binding antigen is unknown. No much larger clone exists at a distance of one base, and base qualities are not known. The sample is drawn from a study of preoperative IRX-2 immunotherapy in early breast cancer (dated by TCRdb to about 2019). According to the study, the label for this sample's treatment or condition signals: preoperative locoregional IRX-2 cytokine immunotherapy. The samples were obtained from a phase Ib study that tested preoperative, locoregional IRX-2 cytokine immunotherapy meant to prime immune responses. Before surgery, IRX-2 was given to the donors, who were patients with early-stage breast cancer. Libraries were made using the immunoSEQ multiplex PCR assay. Held by TCRdb, this immuneACCESS table contains in-frame sequences only and omits some clones. Under half of the omission traces to an unresolved V gene where checked; the cause of the rest is unknown. This sample has about 98,000 clones in its table, and roughly 88% of those were observed once. Roughly 2% of the sample goes to the ten largest clones.

V is cut back by 5 bases and J by 1 base, with 6 bases in the junction unmatched. The CDR3 measures 15 amino acids from cysteine to phenylalanine. Only the CDR3 DNA is retained, 45 bases long and in frame from the first base. Per the germline V gene, MDHEN is the CDR1 and SYDVKM is the CDR2. Sample: tumor tissue, taken after IRX-2 immunotherapy. The clonotype comes from a human donor with breast cancer. The chain uses TRBV28 and TRBJ1-1, with 8 central nucleotides matching TRBD1. CDR3 region: CASSPYRGANTEAFF. At the DNA level, the sequence is TGTGCCAGCAGTCCGTACAGGGGGGCGAACACTGAAGCTTTCTTT.